Listed below are T cell receptor beta chains from one sample, sequenced in a study of blood T cell repertoires in COVID-19. The repertoire was sequenced with immunoSEQ multiplex PCR; TCRdb's copy has only in-frame clones and lacks some. The data show under 250,000 clones, with more than 70% seen just once and 15% to 20% held by the top ten. The sample was peripheral blood. The source is a man between 50 and 59 years old with COVID-19, enrolled during active disease. Each CDR3 is given with its conserved first and last residue. A D gene is named only where the DNA matches it firmly. Clone size is given for some rows only: seen once, a few or many times, or a class if the clone is expanded.

TRBD1,TRBV5-1,-,TRBJ2-7,CASSTGTGTYEQYF,TGCGCCAGCAGCACCGGGACAGGGACCTACGAGCAGTACTTC
-,TRBV4-2,-,TRBJ1-2,CASSQDLLEGGYTF,TGTGCCAGCAGCCAAGACTTGCTAGAAGGTGGCTACACCTTC
TRBD2,TRBV10-3,-,TRBJ2-7,CAISELAGVAYEQYF,TGTGCCATCAGTGAACTAGCGGGAGTCGCCTACGAGCAGTACTTC
-,TRBV12-3/TRBV12-4,-,TRBJ2-5,CASSSRDQETQYF,TGTGCCAGCAGTTCGCGAGACCAAGAGACCCAGTACTTC
-,TRBV12-3/TRBV12-4,once,TRBJ1-3,CASSFDLLNTIYF,TGTGCCAGCAGTTTTGATTTACTAAACACCATATATTTT
TRBD1,TRBV6-2/TRBV6-3,-,TRBJ1-5,CASSHPGQVAGQPQHF,TGTGCCAGCAGCCATCCTGGACAGGTAGCGGGGCAGCCCCAGCATTTT
TRBD1,TRBV3-1/TRBV3-2,once,TRBJ1-2,CASSRTGGFAYGYTF,TGTGCCAGCAGCCGGACAGGGGGGTTCGCCTATGGCTACACCTTC
-,TRBV28,-,TRBJ1-2,CASSSGGANYGYTF,TGTGCCAGCAGTAGTGGGGGCGCGAACTATGGCTACACCTTC
TRBD1,TRBV7-9,-,TRBJ2-7,CASSRDRGSGEQYF,TGTGCCAGCAGCCGCGACAGGGGTTCGGGCGAGCAGTACTTC
-,TRBV27,-,TRBJ1-2,CASSPLDSLYGYTF,TGTGCCAGCAGTCCCTTGGACAGCCTATATGGCTACACCTTC
TRBD1,TRBV7-8,-,TRBJ2-3,CASSLGLRGRRTDTQYF,TGTGCCAGCAGCTTAGGTCTCAGGGGGCGTCGGACAGATACGCAGTATTTT
-,TRBV18,-,TRBJ2-2,CASSPQQGSNTGELFF,TGTGCCAGCTCACCACAACAGGGCTCGAACACCGGGGAGCTGTTTTTT
-,TRBV3-1/TRBV3-2,-,TRBJ1-2,CASSPRQGYGYTF,TGTGCCAGCAGTCCCCGGCAGGGATATGGCTACACCTTC
TRBD2,TRBV20-1,-,TRBJ2-3,CSASAFGAGAADTQYF,TGCAGTGCTAGTGCCTTTGGAGCGGGAGCCGCAGATACGCAGTATTTT
-,TRBV5-6,-,TRBJ2-2,CASNSRGAHGGELFF,TGTGCCAGCAACTCACGGGGGGCGCACGGCGGGGAGCTGTTTTTT
-,TRBV7-2,-,TRBJ2-5,CASSLGHRDGEETQYF,TGTGCCAGCAGCTTAGGTCACAGGGACGGCGAAGAGACCCAGTACTTC
TRBD1,TRBV5-1,-,TRBJ1-1,CASSLRGGGNTEAFF,TGCGCCAGCAGCTTGCGAGGGGGCGGGAACACTGAAGCTTTCTTT
-,TRBV5-5,-,TRBJ1-1,CASINRANTEAFF,TGTGCCAGCATCAACAGGGCCAACACTGAAGCTTTCTTT
-,TRBV18,-,TRBJ1-5,CASSADSDSLNQPQHF,TGTGCCAGCTCAGCAGACTCGGACAGCTTGAATCAGCCCCAGCATTTT
TRBD2,TRBV6-2/TRBV6-3,-,TRBJ2-1,CASSYGGTSGSSNEQFF,TGTGCCAGCAGTTACGGTGGGACTAGCGGGAGTAGTAATGAGCAGTTCTTC
TRBD1,TRBV28,-,TRBJ1-2,CASTRDRTYGYTF,TGTGCCAGCACCCGGGACAGGACCTATGGCTACACCTTC